Listed here are 14 T cell receptor beta chains from one sample, sequenced in a study of T cell repertoires in cytomegalovirus infection. TCRdb called the reads again in MiXCR, with one record for every CDR3 protein. The sample yields some 390,000 distinct CDR3 sequences, around 18% seen once. The source material was PBMCs. The receptors shown here come from a human donor in good health (CMV status not recorded). Some clones in this sample may be carry-over from other donors' samples.

This clonotype was recorded at least ten times. The DNA of the CDR3 is TGTGCCAGCAGCCTACGAGGGGGGTACACTGAAGCTTTCTTT. This translates into CASSLRGGYTEAFF. The chain joins TRBV12-3 or TRBV12-4 to TRBJ1-1; maybe TRBD1 (6 bases). Trimming shortened V by 6 bases and J by 3 bases, and 14 bases separated the two germline ends. The CDR3 length is 14 residues.

The V call is TRBV19, the J call TRBJ1-1; D call uncertain. Between the trimmed V and J ends, which lost 7 bases and 5 bases, there was a span of 17 bases. The CDR3 length is 14 residues. Germline V gives CDR1 LNHDA, CDR2 SQIVND (reference sequence). The CDR3 DNA sequence: TGTGCCAGTACCTCCGGCGGGGATGGAACTGAAGCTTTCTTT. Protein: CASTSGGDGTEAFF.

This clonotype was counted at least ten times. The V gene is TRBV7-2, the J gene TRBJ2-6; 7 nucleotides agree with TRBD1. The germline V gene has CDR1 SGHTA and CDR2 FQGNSA. The CDR3 is 16 residues long. Losses at the gene ends were 1 base for V and 2 bases for J; bases not matched to a gene: 2. Here the CDR3 reads CASSLVTGTGANVLTF. CDR3 DNA sequence: TGTGCCAGCAGCTTAGTGACAGGGACTGGGGCCAACGTCCTGACTTTC.

This clonotype has more than one count but fewer than ten. This chain links TRBV12-3 or TRBV12-4 with TRBJ2-3; tentative D call: TRBD1 (6 bases). Deletions cut 3 bases from V and 9 bases from J, with 13 bases between. CDR3 length equals 13 residues. CDR3 bases: TGTGCCAGCAGTTTCATGACAGGTGGGACGCAGTATTTT. It translates to CASSFMTGGTQYF.

The chain links TRBV29-1 to TRBJ2-7, with a tentative D call TRBD2 (6 bases). Germline CDR1 and CDR2: SQVTM and ANQGSEA. V lost 8 bases and J 5 bases, leaving 16 bases between the germline ends. CDR3 length: 12 residues. The CDR3, as DNA: TGCAGCTGTTCCGGGGGTTCGGACGAGCAGTACTTC. This gives the protein CSCSGGSDEQYF.

The CDR3 here is CAWKGLGGGRNEQFF. The CDR3 bases are TGTGCCTGGAAGGGACTAGGGGGGGGGAGGAATGAGCAGTTCTTC. The chain has TRBV30 and TRBJ2-1; 8 nucleotides agree with TRBD2. Unmatched junction bases numbered 12, after V lost 4 bases and J lost 7 bases. The CDR3 consists of 15 residues. CDR1 is GTSNPN, CDR2 SVGIG, per germline (reference sequence). The full variable domain, completed using reference TRBV30 and TRBJ2-1, is SQTIHQWPATLVQPVGSPLSLECTVEGTSNPNLYWYRQAAGRGLQLLFYSVGIGQISSEVPQNLSASRPQDRQFILSSKKLLLSDSGFYLCAWKGLGGGRNEQFFGPGTRLTVL.

This clonotype was seen a few times. The chain is built from TRBV6-1 and TRBJ2-2; D gene uncertain. The CDR3 has 15 amino acids. CDR1 MNHNS and CDR2 SASEGT come from the germline V gene. Deletions cut 7 bases from V and 5 bases from J, with 17 bases between. CDR3 loop: CASNPILSGTGELFF. CDR3 nucleotides: TGTGCCAGCAACCCAATCCTTTCGGGTACCGGGGAGCTGTTTTTT.

This clonotype came up a few times. The chain uses TRBV12-5 and TRBJ2-1; tentatively, D is TRBD2 (6 bases). The germline gives CDR1 LGHNT, CDR2 FRNRAP. Trimming stripped 5 bases from V and 7 bases from J, with 12 bases between. The length of the CDR3 is 13 residues. The CDR3 nucleotides are TGTGCTAGTGGTCTCGGGACTTCAAATGAGCAGTTCTTC. Amino acid sequence: CASGLGTSNEQFF.

J is TRBJ1-1 and V is TRBV5-1; possibly TRBD1 for D (5 bases). Germline V gives CDR1 SGHRS, CDR2 YFSETQ. The ends were cut back, 0 bases at V and 3 bases at J, with 12 bases in the middle. CDR3 length: 15 residues. The CDR3 protein is CASSLAIGADTEAFF. CDR3 in DNA: TGCGCCAGCAGCTTGGCCATCGGGGCCGACACTGAAGCTTTCTTT.

In its sample, this clonotype was seen a few times. The chain combines TRBV4-3 with TRBJ2-6; no firm D call. CDR3 length equals 15 residues. CDR1 is LGHNA, CDR2 YSLEER, per germline. Trimming stripped 3 bases from V and 2 bases from J, with 8 bases between. Written as DNA, the CDR3 is TGCGCCAGCAGCCAGGGCCTCCCTGGGGCCAACGTCCTGACTTTC. Amino acids: CASSQGLPGANVLTF.

This clonotype came up many times. This sequence joins TRBV12-5 and TRBJ2-5, with 7 nucleotides matching TRBD1. The CDR3 covers 13 residues. The germline V gene encodes CDR1 LGHNT and CDR2 FRNRAP. V was pared by 7 bases and J by 4 bases, with 6 bases of the junction left unmatched. This chain's CDR3 is CASASRGTETQYF. CDR3 DNA: TGTGCTAGTGCAAGCAGGGGGACAGAGACCCAGTACTTC.

This chain links TRBV11-2 with TRBJ2-3, with a possible D match to TRBD1 (6 bases). Trimming cost V 4 bases and J 0 bases, with 14 bases left between them. The CDR3 is 16 residues long. From germline, CDR1 is SGHAT and CDR2 FQNNGV. Written as DNA, the CDR3 is TGTGCCAGCAGCTCAAGACAGGCCAGTAGCACAGATACGCAGTATTTT. This gives the protein CASSSRQASSTDTQYF.

This clonotype was recorded a few times. The chain links TRBV19 to TRBJ1-2, with a weak D call TRBD1 (5 bases). CDR3 length: 16 residues. Trimming removed 7 bases from V and 7 bases from J, with 25 bases in between. Germline V gives CDR1 LNHDA, CDR2 SQIVND (reference sequence). The CDR3 coding sequence is TGTGCCAGTACCCCCCCCGTGGAACCTGTGGGGGTTGGCTACACCTTC. This sequence encodes CASTPPVEPVGVGYTF.

The table lists this clonotype with a few counts. The rearrangement joins TRBV19 to TRBJ2-1; no firm D call. CDR1 is LNHDA, CDR2 SQIVND, per germline (reference sequence). This CDR3 has 16 residues. V lost 2 bases and J lost 4, with 15 bases in between. In DNA form, the CDR3 reads TGTGCCAGTAGTATAACCTCCGAGGTTAGGTACAATGAGCAGTTCTTC. Translation gives CASSITSEVRYNEQFF.